The sequence of this TCR beta chain was determined in a study of blood T cell repertoires in COVID-19. Using immunoSEQ multiplex PCR, the repertoire was profiled, and TCRdb retains in-frame clones only, with some absent. Of 150,000 to 180,000 clones in the sample, 76% were seen once. Germline loops: CDR1 SGHVS, CDR2 FQNEAQ. CDR3 size: 15 residues. Trimming took 4 bases from V and 6 from J, leaving 19 bases between them. Sequences were obtained from peripheral blood. This receptor was identified in a woman of 80 years or more with acute or convalescent COVID-19. The chain couples TRBV7-8 to TRBJ2-7, with a weak D call TRBD2 (7 bases). CDR3 DNA sequence: TGTGCCAGCAGCTCCCAAGGCAGGGGAGGGGCCGAGCAGTACTTC. It specifies CASSSQGRGGAEQYF.